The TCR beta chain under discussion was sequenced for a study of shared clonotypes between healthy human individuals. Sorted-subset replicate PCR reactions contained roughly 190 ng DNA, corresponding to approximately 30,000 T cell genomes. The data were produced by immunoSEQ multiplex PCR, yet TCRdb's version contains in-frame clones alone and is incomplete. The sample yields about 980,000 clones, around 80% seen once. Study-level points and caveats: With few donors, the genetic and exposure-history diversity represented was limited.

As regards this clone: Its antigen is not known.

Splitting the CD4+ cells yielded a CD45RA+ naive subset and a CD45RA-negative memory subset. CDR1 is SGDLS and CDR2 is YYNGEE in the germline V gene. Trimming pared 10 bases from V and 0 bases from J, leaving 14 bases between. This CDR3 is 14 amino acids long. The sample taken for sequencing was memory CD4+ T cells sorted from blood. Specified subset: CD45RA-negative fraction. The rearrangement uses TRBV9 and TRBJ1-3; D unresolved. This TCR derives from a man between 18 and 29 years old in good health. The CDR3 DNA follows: TGTGCCTCCACCGCCGGGGTCTCTGGAAACACCATATATTTT. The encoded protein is CASTAGVSGNTIYF. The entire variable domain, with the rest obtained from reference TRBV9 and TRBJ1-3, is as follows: DSGVTQTPKHLITATGQRVTLRCSPRSGDLSVYWYQQSLDQGLQFLIQYYNGEERAKGNILERFSAQQFPDLHSELNLSSLELGDSALYFCASTAGVSGNTIYFGEGSWLTVV.